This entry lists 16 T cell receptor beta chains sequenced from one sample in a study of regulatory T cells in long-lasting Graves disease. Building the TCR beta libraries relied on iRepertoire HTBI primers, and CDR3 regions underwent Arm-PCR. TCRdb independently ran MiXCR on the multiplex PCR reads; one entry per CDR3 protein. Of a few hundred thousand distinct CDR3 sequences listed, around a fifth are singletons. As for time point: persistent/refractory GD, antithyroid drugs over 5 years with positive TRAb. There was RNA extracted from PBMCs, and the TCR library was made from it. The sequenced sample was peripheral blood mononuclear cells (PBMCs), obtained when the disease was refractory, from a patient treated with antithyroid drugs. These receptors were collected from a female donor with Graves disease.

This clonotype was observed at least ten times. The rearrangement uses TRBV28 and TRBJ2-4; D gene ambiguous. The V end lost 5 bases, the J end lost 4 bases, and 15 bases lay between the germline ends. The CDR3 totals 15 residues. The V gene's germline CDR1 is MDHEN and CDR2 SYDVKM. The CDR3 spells CASSVPPVTKNIQYF. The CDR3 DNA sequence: TGTGCCAGCAGTGTTCCCCCCGTGACAAAAAACATTCAGTACTTC.

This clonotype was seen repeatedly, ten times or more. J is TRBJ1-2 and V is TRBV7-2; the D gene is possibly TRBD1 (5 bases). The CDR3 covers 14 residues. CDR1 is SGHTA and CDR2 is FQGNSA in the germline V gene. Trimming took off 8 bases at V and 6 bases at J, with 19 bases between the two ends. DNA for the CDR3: TGTGCCAGCTTGAGGGACCTTAATTCCCATGGCTACACCTTC. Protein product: CASLRDLNSHGYTF.

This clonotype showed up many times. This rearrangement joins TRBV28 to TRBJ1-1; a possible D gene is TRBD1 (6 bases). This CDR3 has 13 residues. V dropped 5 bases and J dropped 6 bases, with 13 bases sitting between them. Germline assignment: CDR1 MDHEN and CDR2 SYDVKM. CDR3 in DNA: TGTGCCAGCAGTCCGTGGACAGAAGCTGAAGCTTTCTTT. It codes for CASSPWTEAEAFF.

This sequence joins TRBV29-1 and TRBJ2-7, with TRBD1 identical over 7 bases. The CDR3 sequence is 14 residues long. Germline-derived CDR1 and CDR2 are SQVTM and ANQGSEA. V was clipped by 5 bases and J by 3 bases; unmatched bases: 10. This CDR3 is CSVSYGTVFYEQYF. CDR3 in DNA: TGCAGCGTTTCCTACGGGACAGTATTCTACGAGCAGTACTTC.

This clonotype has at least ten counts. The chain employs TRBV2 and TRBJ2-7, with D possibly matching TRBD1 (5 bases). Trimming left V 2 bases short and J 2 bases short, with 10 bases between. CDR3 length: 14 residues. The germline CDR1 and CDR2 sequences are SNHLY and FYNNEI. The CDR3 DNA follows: TGTGCCAGCAGTGAATGGGGCGTCGCCTACGAGCAGTACTTC. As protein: CASSEWGVAYEQYF.

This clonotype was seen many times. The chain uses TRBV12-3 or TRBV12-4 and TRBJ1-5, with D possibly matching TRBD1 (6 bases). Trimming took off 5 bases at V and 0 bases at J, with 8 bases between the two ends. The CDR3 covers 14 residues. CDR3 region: CASSTGYSNQPQHF. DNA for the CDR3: TGTGCCAGCAGTACAGGGTATAGCAATCAGCCCCAGCATTTT.

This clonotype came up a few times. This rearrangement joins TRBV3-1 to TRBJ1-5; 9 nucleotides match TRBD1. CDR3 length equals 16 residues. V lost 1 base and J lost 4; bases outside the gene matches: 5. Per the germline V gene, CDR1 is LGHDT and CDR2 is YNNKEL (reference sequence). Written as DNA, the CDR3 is TGTGCCAGCAGCCAAGCCGGGACAGGGACAAATCAGCCCCAGCATTTT. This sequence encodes CASSQAGTGTNQPQHF.

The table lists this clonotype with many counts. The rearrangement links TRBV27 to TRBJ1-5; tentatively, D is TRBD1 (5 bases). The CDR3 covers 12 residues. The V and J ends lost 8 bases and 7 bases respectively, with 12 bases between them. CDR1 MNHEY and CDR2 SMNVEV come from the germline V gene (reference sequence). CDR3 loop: CASWGPDQPQHF. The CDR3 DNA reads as TGTGCCAGCTGGGGACCAGACCAGCCCCAGCATTTT.

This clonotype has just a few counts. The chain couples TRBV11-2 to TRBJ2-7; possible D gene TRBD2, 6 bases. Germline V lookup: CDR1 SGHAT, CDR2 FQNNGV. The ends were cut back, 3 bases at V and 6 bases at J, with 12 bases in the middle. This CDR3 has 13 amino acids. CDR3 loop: CASSFTGAGEQYF. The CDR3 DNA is TGTGCCAGCAGCTTTACAGGAGCGGGCGAGCAGTACTTC.

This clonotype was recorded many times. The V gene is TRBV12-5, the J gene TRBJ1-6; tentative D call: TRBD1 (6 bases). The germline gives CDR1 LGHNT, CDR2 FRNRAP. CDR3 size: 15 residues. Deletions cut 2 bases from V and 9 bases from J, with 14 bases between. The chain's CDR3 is CASGLFSQGGSPLHF. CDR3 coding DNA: TGTGCTAGTGGTTTGTTCTCACAGGGCGGTTCACCCCTCCACTTT. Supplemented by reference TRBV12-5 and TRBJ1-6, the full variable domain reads DARVTQTPRHKVTEMGQEVTMRCQPILGHNTVFWYRQTMMQGLELLAYFRNRAPLDDSGMPKDRFSAEMPDATLATLKIQPSEPRDSAVYFCASGLFSQGGSPLHFGNGTRLTVT.

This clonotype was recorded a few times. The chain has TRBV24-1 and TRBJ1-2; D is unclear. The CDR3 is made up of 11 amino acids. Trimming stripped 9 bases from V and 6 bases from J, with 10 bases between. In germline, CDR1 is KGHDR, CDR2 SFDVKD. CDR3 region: CATAEDDGYTF. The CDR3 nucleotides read TGTGCCACCGCCGAGGACGATGGCTACACCTTC.

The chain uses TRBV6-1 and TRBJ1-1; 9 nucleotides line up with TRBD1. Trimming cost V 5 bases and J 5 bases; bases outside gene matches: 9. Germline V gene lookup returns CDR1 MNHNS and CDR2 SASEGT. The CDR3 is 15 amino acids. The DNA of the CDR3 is TGTGCCAGCAGTCACTATCAAGACAGGGGGACTGAAGCTTTCTTT. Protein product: CASSHYQDRGTEAFF.

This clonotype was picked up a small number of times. For the CDR3, the DNA is TGTGCCAGCAGCCCGTCAGACTACGAGCAGTACTTC. Translating gives CASSPSDYEQYF. The V and J genes are TRBV7-9 and TRBJ2-7; D is undetermined. This CDR3 comprises 12 residues. Germline V CDR1 and CDR2: SEHNR, FQNEAQ (reference sequence). The V end was cut by 5 bases, the J end by 3 bases, with 8 bases between.

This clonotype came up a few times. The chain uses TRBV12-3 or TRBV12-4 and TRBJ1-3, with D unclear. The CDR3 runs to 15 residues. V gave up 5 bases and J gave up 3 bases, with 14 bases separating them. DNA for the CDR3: TGTGCCAGCAGTCCGAGGGTTAAGATTGGAAACACCATATATTTT. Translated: CASSPRVKIGNTIYF.

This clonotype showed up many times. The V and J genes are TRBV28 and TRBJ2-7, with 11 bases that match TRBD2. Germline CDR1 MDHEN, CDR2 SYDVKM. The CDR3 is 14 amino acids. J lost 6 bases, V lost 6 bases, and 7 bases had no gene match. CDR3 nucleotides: TGTGCCAGCAGCCGGACTAGCGGGTTCTCCGAGCAGTACTTC. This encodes CASSRTSGFSEQYF.

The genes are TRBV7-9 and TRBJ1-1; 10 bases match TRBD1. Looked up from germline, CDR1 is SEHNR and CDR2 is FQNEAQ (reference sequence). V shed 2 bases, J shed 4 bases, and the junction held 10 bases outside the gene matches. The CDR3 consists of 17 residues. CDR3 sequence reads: CASSLTSGTGVGTEAFF. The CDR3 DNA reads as TGTGCCAGCAGCTTAACATCCGGGACAGGGGTGGGCACTGAAGCTTTCTTT.